The present TCR beta chain was sequenced within a study of T cell responses to AZD1222 COVID-19 vaccine. Study conclusions and caveats: Possibly, clonal diversity was underestimated; donors were largely white British and included more females. The number of AZD1222 recipients seropositive at baseline was only five or six. Unmutated regions of variants are reportedly targeted by nearly half of spike-specific TCRs. Spike was spanned by vaccine-associated CD4 TCRs, which were dominant at 160-218 and 743-854.

The CDR3 totals 16 residues. Notes on this clone: No antigen is known for it.

Clones were read by immunoSEQ multiplex PCR, and TCRdb kept only the in-frame ones, dropping some. The sample consists of roughly 160,000 clones, 90% to 95% of them appearing once. This chain joins TRBV21-1 and TRBJ1-4. TRBV21-1 is a listed pseudogene. The sample consisted of peripheral blood, taken on day 0 of AZD1222 vaccination. This receptor was obtained from an adult in good health. The CDR3: CASISPTREANEKLFF. The CDR3 region has the DNA TGTGCCAGCATCTCCCCCACCAGGGAGGCTAATGAAAAACTGTTTTTT.